The source of this T cell receptor beta chain is a study of neurological immune-mediated disorders. Study information: Multiple sclerosis patients numbered around 35, with approximately 31 relapsing-remitting and 3 secondary progressive.

Unsorted libraries were prepared from 2 million PBMCs held at -80 C. After removal of 2 bases from V and 8 bases from J, the junction contained 6 bases not matched to a gene. CDR3 size: 14 residues. Germline values: CDR1 SGHRS, CDR2 YFSETQ. This clonotype has at least ten counts. One entry per CDR3 protein results from TCRdb running MiXCR on the 5' RACE reads. Of 50,000 to 70,000 distinct CDR3 sequences in the sample, 3.5% to 5% were seen once. The TCR was taken from a man aged 30 to 45 with multiple sclerosis. This chain uses TRBV5-1 with TRBJ2-1; 8 bases line up with TRBD2. Sequenced material: PBMCs. The CDR3 DNA sequence: TGCGCCAGCAGCTTTGGTAGCGGGGTAGATGAGCAGTTCTTC. It encodes CASSFGSGVDEQFF.